Each of the 14 T cell receptor beta chains below was sequenced from the same sample in a study of identical twins. TCRdb re-called the 5' RACE reads with MiXCR, one entry per CDR3 protein. The table records over 550,000 distinct CDR3 sequences, under 8.5% of them present only once. The data also belong to a second study, concerning yellow fever vaccine responses in identical twins.

Specimen: PBMCs. Source of these receptors: a young woman in good health.

In its sample, this clonotype was seen a few times. This chain joins TRBV7-6 and TRBJ1-6; D gene uncertain. Germline lookup yields CDR1 SGHVS and CDR2 FNYEAQ. The germline V and J ends were trimmed by 2 bases and 0 bases, with 17 bases remaining between them. The CDR3 runs to 19 residues. As DNA, the CDR3 is TGTGCCAGCAGCTTAAAAGCTGGGGTACTGAGCTCCTATAATTCACCCCTCCACTTT. Encoded protein: CASSLKAGVLSSYNSPLHF.

This clonotype was seen a few times. The chain links TRBV4-2 to TRBJ2-5, with 10 bases aligning to TRBD2. The germline gives CDR1 LGHNA, CDR2 YNFKEQ. This CDR3 spans 17 amino acids. Losses at the gene ends were 0 bases for V and 4 bases for J; bases not matched to a gene: 8. CDR3 protein: CASSQDPAGGLRETQYF. DNA for the CDR3: TGTGCCAGCAGCCAAGACCCAGCGGGGGGGCTTCGAGAGACCCAGTACTTC.

This clonotype was seen only a few times. The chain combines TRBV2 with TRBJ2-1, with D possibly TRBD1 on 5 matching bases. The CDR3 spans 15 residues. The ends were cut back, 6 bases at V and 8 bases at J, with 20 bases in the middle. CDR1 and CDR2 from the germline V gene are SNHLY and FYNNEI. The CDR3 here is CASRLIKGQFHEQFF. Here the CDR3 DNA reads TGTGCCAGCAGGCTCATCAAGGGGCAATTTCATGAGCAGTTCTTC.

The rearrangement uses TRBV24-1 and TRBJ2-1; the D gene could be TRBD1 or TRBD2 (5 bases each). The germline V gene has CDR1 KGHDR and CDR2 SFDVKD. V was shortened by 4 bases and J by 8 bases, with 20 bases between the two germline ends. The CDR3 is 16 amino acids. The CDR3 DNA reads as TGTGCCACCAGTGAAACCGGGACCGTGAATCACGATGAGCAGTTCTTC. This sequence encodes CATSETGTVNHDEQFF.

The table lists this clonotype with many counts. The rearrangement uses TRBV20-1 and TRBJ2-1; D not certain. This CDR3 has 12 residues. Trimming stripped 5 bases from V and 0 bases from J, with 5 bases between. CDR1 and CDR2 from the germline V gene are DFQATT and SNEGSKA (reference sequence). Here the CDR3 reads CSAWSSYNEQFF. The DNA of the CDR3 is TGCAGTGCTTGGAGCTCCTACAATGAGCAGTTCTTC.

The V and J genes are TRBV12-3 or TRBV12-4 and TRBJ2-7; TRBD2 aligns across 9 bases. The CDR3 is 15 residues long. V shed 3 bases and J 5 bases; nucleotides not matched to a gene: 8. This CDR3 reads CASSLRGGRADEQYF. CDR3 bases: TGTGCCAGCAGTTTGAGGGGCGGGAGGGCCGACGAGCAGTACTTC.

This clonotype was seen at least ten times. V is TRBV6-2 or TRBV6-3 and J is TRBJ2-7; no definite D call. Germline values: CDR1 MNHEY, CDR2 SVGEGT. Trimming left V 2 bases short and J 4 bases short, with 12 bases between. The CDR3 has 14 residues. The CDR3 coding sequence is TGTGCCAGCAGTTACAGTCCCCGGCCATACGAGCAGTACGTC. It is translated as CASSYSPRPYEQYV.

The CDR3 DNA is TGTGCCAGCAGCTCTAGCGGCAAAATCTACGAGCAGTACTTC. This codes for CASSSSGKIYEQYF. The V and J genes are TRBV12-3 or TRBV12-4 and TRBJ2-7, with 7 bases that match TRBD2. The V and J ends lost 6 bases and 3 bases, in that order; junction bases with no gene match: 8. The CDR3 is made up of 14 amino acids.

This sequence joins TRBV18 and TRBJ1-1; perhaps TRBD1 as D (6 bases). The CDR3 is 11 residues long. In germline, CDR1 is KGHSH, CDR2 LQKENI. Trimming left V 4 bases short and J 14 bases short, with 14 bases between. CDR3 DNA sequence: TGTGCCAGCTCACGACGGGACAACCACTTCTTT. Protein sequence: CASSRRDNHFF.

V and J are TRBV25-1 and TRBJ2-7, with TRBD1 as a possible D gene (5 bases). Looked up from germline, CDR1 is MGHDK and CDR2 is SYGVNS. This CDR3 spans 14 amino acids. Trimming removed 0 bases at V and 3 bases at J, with 9 bases between. The DNA for the CDR3 is TGTGCCAGCAGTGAATATAGGGGTATCTACGAGCAGTACTTC. It codes for CASSEYRGIYEQYF.

The chain joins TRBV6-5 to TRBJ2-7; TRBD2 is a possible D gene (5 bases). Trimming cost V 2 bases and J 6 bases, with 11 bases left between them. The germline CDR1 and CDR2 sequences are MNHEY and SVGAGI. The length of the CDR3 is 13 residues. The CDR3 nucleotides read TGTGCCAGCAGTTACGGAGAGGGCGCCGAGCAGTACGTC. It specifies CASSYGEGAEQYV.

The V call is TRBV27, the J call TRBJ2-3, with TRBD1 matching 8 bases. This CDR3 region has 15 residues. V shed 5 bases, J shed 1 base, and the junction held 5 bases outside the gene matches. Germline V lookup: CDR1 MNHEY, CDR2 SMNVEV (reference sequence). Here the CDR3 DNA reads TGTGCCAGCAGTCCGACAGGGGCAGGCACAGATACGCAGTATTTT. It yields the protein CASSPTGAGTDTQYF.

In the case of this clonotype: The junction differs from germline at one of its ends, possibly a read error. The chain carries TRBV3-1 and TRBJ2-7, with TRBD2 identical over 7 bases. Germline V gene sequence: CDR1 LGHDT, CDR2 YNNKEL (reference sequence). The length of the CDR3 is 14 residues. Here the CDR3 DNA reads TGTGCCAGCAGCAAAGAGGGAGGGGCCTACGAGCAGTACTTC. Its protein is CASSKEGGAYEQYF.

This clonotype came up a few times. DNA for the CDR3: TGCAGTGCTAGAGATCTTTGGGGCACAGATACGCAGTATTTT. Encoded protein: CSARDLWGTDTQYF. This chain joins TRBV20-1 and TRBJ2-3, with D unclear. Trimming shortened V by 0 bases and J by 1 base, and 8 bases separated the two germline ends. Per the germline V gene, CDR1 is DFQATT and CDR2 is SNEGSKA (reference sequence). The CDR3 length is 14 residues.